This TCR beta chain was sequenced during a study of blood T cells in healthy people across ages. Notes on the study in general: Naive T cell percentage strongly correlated with TCR beta diversity.

CDR3 size: 14 residues. Looked up from germline, CDR1 is SGHVS and CDR2 is FQNEAQ. Trimming stripped 7 bases from V and 4 bases from J, with 13 bases between. Sample-barcoded 5' priming and a J-beta primer mix drove a second PCR of roughly 6 to 12 cycles. TCRdb fed the 5' RACE reads into MiXCR, producing one record per CDR3 protein. The sample includes 600,000 or so distinct CDR3 sequences, roughly 21% of them seen just once. This clonotype was detected a few times. Its antigen is currently unknown. The TCR was taken from a man aged 65-85 years in good health. The rearrangement links TRBV7-8 to TRBJ2-2; a possible D gene is TRBD1 (7 bases). The sample was blood. DNA for the CDR3: TGTGCCAGCACAGACAGGGAGGTCACCGGGGAGCTGTTTTTT. This gives the protein CASTDREVTGELFF.